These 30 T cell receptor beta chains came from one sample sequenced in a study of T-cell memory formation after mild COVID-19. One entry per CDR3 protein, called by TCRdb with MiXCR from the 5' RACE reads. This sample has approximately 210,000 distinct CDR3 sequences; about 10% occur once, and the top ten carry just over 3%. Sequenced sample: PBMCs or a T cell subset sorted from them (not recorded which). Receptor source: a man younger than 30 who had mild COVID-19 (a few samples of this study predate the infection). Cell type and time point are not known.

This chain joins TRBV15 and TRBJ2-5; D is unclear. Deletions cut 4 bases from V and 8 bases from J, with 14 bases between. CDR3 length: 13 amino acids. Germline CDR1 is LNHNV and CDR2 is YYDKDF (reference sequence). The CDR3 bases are TGTGCCACCAGCACAGGACGGCAAGGAACCCAGTACTTC. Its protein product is CATSTGRQGTQYF.

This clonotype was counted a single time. CDR3 coding DNA: TGCGCCAGCAACACAGGTTCGATGGACACTGAAGCTTTCTTT. It yields the protein CASNTGSMDTEAFF. The rearrangement links TRBV5-1 to TRBJ1-1, with a weak D call TRBD1 (5 bases). The CDR3 covers 14 residues. V lost 6 bases, J lost 3 bases, and 15 bases lay in between. CDR1 and CDR2 from the germline V gene are SGHRS and YFSETQ.

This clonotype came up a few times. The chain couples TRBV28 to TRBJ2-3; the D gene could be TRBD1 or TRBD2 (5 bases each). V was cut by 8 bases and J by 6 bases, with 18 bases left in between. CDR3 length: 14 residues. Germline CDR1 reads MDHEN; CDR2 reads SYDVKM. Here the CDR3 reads CASASGRLQDTQYF. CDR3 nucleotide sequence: TGTGCCAGCGCCTCGGGGCGGCTCCAGGATACGCAGTATTTT.

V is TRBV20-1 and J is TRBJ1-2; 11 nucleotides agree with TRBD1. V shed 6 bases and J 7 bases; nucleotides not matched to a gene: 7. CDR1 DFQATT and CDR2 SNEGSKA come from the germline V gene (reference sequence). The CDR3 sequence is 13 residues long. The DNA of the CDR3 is TGCAGTGCCACCGGGACAGGGGGTCTTGGCTACACCTTC. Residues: CSATGTGGLGYTF.

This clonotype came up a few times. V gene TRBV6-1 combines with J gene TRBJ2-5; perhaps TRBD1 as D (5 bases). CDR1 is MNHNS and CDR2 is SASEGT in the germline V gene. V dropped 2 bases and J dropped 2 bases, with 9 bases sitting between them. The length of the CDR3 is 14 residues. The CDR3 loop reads CASSERAGQETQYF. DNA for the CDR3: TGTGCCAGCAGTGAACGGGCAGGGCAAGAGACCCAGTACTTC.

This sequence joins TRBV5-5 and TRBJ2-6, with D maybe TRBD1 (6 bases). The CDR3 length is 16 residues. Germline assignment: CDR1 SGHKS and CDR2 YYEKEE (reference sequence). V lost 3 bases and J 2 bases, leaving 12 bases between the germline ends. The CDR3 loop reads CASSWGPGAGANVLTF. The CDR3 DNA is TGTGCCAGCAGCTGGGGCCCAGGGGCTGGGGCCAACGTCCTGACTTTC.

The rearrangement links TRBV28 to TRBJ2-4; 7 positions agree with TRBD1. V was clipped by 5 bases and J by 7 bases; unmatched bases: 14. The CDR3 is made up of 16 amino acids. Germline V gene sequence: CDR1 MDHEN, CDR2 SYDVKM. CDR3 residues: CASSLPTGLQRNIQYF. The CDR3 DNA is TGTGCCAGCAGTCTTCCGACAGGGCTCCAACGGAACATTCAGTACTTC.

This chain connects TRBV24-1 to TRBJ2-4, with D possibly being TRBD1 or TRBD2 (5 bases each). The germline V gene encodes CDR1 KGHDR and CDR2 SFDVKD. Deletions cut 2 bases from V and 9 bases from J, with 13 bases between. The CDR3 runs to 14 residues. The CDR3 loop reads CATSDSGRGGIQYF. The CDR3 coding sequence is TGTGCCACCAGTGATTCGGGGCGAGGCGGCATTCAGTACTTC.

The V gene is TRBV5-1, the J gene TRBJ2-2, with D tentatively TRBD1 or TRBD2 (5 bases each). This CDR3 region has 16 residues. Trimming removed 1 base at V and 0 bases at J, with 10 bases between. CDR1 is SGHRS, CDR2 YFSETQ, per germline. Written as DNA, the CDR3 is TGCGCCAGCAGCTTGCCCGGGGCCTCGAACACCGGGGAGCTGTTTTTT. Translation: CASSLPGASNTGELFF.

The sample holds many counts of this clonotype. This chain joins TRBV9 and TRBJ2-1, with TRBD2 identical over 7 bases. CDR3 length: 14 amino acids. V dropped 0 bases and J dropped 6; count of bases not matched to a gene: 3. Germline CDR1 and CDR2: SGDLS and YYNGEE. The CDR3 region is CASSVAGGGNEQFF. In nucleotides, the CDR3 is TGTGCCAGCAGCGTAGCTGGCGGGGGCAATGAGCAGTTCTTC.

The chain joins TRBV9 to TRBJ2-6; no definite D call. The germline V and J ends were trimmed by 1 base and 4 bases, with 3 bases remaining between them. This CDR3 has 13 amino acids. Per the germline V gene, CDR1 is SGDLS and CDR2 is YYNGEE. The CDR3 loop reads CASSVQGANVLTF. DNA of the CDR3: TGTGCCAGCAGCGTACAGGGGGCCAACGTCCTGACTTTC.

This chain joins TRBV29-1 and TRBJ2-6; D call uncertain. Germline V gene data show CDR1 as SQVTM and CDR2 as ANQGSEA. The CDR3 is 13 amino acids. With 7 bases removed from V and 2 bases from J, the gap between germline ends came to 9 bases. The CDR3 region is CSARSTGANVLTF. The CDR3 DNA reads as TGCAGCGCCCGATCCACTGGGGCCAACGTCCTGACTTTC.

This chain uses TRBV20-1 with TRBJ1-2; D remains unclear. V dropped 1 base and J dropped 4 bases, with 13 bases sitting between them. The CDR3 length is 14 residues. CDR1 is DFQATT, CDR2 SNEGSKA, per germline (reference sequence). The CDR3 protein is CSARALWFGYGYTF. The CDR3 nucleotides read TGCAGTGCTAGAGCTTTATGGTTTGGCTATGGCTACACCTTC.

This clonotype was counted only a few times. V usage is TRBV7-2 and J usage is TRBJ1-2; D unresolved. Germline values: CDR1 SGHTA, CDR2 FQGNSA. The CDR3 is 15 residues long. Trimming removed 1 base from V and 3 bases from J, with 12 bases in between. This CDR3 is CASSLVADLYYGYTF. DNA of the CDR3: TGTGCCAGCAGCTTAGTGGCAGACTTGTACTATGGCTACACCTTC.

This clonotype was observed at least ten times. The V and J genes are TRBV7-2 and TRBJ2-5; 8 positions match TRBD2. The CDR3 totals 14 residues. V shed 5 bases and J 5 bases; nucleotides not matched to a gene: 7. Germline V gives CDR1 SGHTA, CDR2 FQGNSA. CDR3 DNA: TGTGCCAGCAGCCCCTCGGGGGGGCTCGAGACCCAGTACTTC. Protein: CASSPSGGLETQYF. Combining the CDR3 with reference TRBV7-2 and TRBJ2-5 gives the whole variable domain GAGVSQSPSNKVTEKGKDVELRCDPISGHTALYWYRQSLGQGLEFLIYFQGNSAPDKSGLPSDRFSAERTGGSVSTLTIQRTQQEDSAVYLCASSPSGGLETQYFGPGTRLLVL.

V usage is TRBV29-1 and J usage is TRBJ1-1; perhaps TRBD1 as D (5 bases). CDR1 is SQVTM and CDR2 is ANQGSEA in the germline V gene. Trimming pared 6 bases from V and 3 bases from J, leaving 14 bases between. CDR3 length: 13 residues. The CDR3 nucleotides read TGCAGCGTACGAGGGGATCTGGACACTGAAGCTTTCTTT. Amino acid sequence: CSVRGDLDTEAFF.

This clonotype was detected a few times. CDR3 region: CASRVGGGQYEQYF. The CDR3 coding sequence is TGTGCCAGCAGAGTCGGCGGGGGCCAGTACGAGCAGTACTTC. V usage is TRBV11-2 and J usage is TRBJ2-7; D perhaps matches TRBD2 (7 bases). Trimming shortened V by 6 bases and J by 4 bases, and 16 bases separated the two germline ends. Germline values: CDR1 SGHAT, CDR2 FQNNGV. The CDR3 is made up of 14 amino acids.

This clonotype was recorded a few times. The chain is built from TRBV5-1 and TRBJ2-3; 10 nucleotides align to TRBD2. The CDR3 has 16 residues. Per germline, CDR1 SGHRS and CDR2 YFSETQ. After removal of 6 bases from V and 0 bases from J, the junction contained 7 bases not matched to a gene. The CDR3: CASTPGLAESTDTQYF. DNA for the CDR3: TGCGCCAGCACCCCTGGACTAGCGGAGAGCACAGATACGCAGTATTTT.

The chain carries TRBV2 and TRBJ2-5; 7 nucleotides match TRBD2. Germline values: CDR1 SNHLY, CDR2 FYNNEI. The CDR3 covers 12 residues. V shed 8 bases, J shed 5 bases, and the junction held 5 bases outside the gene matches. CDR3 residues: CASQTSSETQYF. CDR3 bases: TGTGCCAGCCAGACTAGCTCGGAGACCCAGTACTTC.

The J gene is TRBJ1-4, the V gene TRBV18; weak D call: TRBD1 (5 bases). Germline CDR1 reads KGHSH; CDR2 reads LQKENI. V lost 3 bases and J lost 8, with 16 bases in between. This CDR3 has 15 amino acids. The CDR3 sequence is CASSPRRGVGEKLFF. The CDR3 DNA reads TGTGCCAGCTCACCCCGACGGGGGGTGGGCGAAAAACTGTTTTTT.

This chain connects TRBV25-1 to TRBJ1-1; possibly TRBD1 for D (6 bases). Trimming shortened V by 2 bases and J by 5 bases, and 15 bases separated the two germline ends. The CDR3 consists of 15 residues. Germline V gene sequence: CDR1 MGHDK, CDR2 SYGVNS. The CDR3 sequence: CASSEGGRGATEAFF. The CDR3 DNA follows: TGTGCCAGCAGTGAAGGGGGGCGCGGGGCAACTGAAGCTTTCTTT.

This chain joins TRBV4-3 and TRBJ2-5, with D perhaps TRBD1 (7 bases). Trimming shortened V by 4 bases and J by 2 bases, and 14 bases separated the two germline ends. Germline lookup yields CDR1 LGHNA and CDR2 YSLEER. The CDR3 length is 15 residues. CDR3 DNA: TGCGCCAGCAGCCCGCAGGGGGGACAGCAAGAGACCCAGTACTTC. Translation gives CASSPQGGQQETQYF.

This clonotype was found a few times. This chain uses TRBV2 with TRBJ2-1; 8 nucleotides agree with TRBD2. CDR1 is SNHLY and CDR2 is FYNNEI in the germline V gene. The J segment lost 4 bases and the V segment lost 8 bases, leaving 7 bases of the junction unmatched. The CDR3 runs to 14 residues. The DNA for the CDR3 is TGTGCCAGCTCCCGGCGGGGGGTTTACAATGAGCAGTTCTTC. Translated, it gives CASSRRGVYNEQFF.

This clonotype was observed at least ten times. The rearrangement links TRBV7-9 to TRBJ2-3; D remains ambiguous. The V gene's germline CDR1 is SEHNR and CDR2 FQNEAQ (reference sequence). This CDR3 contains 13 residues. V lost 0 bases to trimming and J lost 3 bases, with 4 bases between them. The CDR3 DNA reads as TGTGCCAGCAGCTTAGCTCGTACAGATACGCAGTATTTT. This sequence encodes CASSLARTDTQYF.

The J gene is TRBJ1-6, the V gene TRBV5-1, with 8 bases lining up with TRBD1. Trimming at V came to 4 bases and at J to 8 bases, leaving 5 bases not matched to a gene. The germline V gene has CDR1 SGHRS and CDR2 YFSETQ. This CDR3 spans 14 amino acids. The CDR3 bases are TGCGCCAGCAGCGTTGACAGGGGTCATTCACCCCTCCACTTT. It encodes CASSVDRGHSPLHF. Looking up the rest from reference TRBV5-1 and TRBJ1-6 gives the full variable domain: KAGVTQTPRYLIKTRGQQVTLSCSPISGHRSVSWYQQTPGQGLQFLFEYFSETQRNKGNFPGRFSGRQFSNSRSEMNVSTLELGDSALYLCASSVDRGHSPLHFGNGTRLTVT.

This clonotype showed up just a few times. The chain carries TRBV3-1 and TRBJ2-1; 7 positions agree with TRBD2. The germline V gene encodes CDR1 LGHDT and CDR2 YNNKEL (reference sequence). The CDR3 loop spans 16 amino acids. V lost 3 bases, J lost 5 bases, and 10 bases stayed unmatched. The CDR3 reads CASSQRSASGNNEQFF. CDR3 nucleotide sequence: TGTGCCAGCAGCCAGAGGAGCGCTAGCGGAAACAATGAGCAGTTCTTC.

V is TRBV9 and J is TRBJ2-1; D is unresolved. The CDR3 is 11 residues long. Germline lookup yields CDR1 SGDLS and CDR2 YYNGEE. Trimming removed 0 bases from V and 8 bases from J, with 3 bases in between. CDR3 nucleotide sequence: TGTGCCAGCAGCGTAGACGATGAGCAGTTCTTC. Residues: CASSVDDEQFF.

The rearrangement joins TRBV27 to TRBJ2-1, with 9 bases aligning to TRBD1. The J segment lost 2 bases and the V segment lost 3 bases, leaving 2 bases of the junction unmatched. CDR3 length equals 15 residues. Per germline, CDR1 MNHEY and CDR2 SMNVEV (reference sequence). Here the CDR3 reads CASSFGTGTYNEQFF. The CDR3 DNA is TGTGCCAGCAGTTTCGGGACAGGGACCTACAATGAGCAGTTCTTC.

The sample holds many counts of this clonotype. The chain's CDR3 is CASSTTPTLTDTQYF. CDR3 bases: TGCGCCAGCAGCACCACCCCGACCCTAACAGATACGCAGTATTTT. The genes are TRBV5-1 and TRBJ2-3; D is unresolved. The germline V and J ends were trimmed by 4 bases and 3 bases, with 15 bases remaining between them. This CDR3 is built from 15 residues. Germline CDR1 is SGHRS and CDR2 is YFSETQ.

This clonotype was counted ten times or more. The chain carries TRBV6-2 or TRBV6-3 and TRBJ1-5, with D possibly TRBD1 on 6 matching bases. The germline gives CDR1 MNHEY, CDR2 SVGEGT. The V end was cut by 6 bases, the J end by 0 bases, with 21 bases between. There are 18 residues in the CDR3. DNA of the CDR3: TGTGCCAGCAGCCGAGGGGACCGGGACACCCTTAGCAATCAGCCCCAGCATTTT. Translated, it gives CASSRGDRDTLSNQPQHF.